The 15 T cell receptor beta chains in this list originate from one sample, sequenced in a study of CD8+ T cells in alopecia areata. Following extraction, RNA underwent reverse transcription to cDNA, which served as the sequencing template. Only in-frame clones appear in the TCRdb table, and some are missing; sequencing was by immunoSEQ multiplex PCR. In the table there are some 51,000 clones, about 96% of which are singletons. Specimen: CD8+ T cells sorted from blood, collected at week 0. The receptors were gathered from a human donor with alopecia areata.

V is TRBV5-6 and J is TRBJ2-7; tentative D call: TRBD1 (5 bases). With 2 bases removed from V and 8 bases from J, the gap between germline ends came to 17 bases. The germline CDR1 and CDR2 sequences are SGHDT and YYEEEE. The CDR3 contains 14 residues. The CDR3 nucleotides are TGTGCCAGCAGCTTAGGGGCAGTGCCTTCGAAGCAGTACTTC. Residues: CASSLGAVPSKQYF.

The rearrangement links TRBV9 to TRBJ2-3; D ambiguous. CDR1 and CDR2 from the germline V gene are SGDLS and YYNGEE. The CDR3 contains 14 residues. Deletions cut 0 bases from V and 3 bases from J, with 8 bases between. CDR3 sequence: CASSVEPGTDTQYF. Written as DNA, the CDR3 is TGTGCCAGCAGCGTAGAACCGGGTACAGATACGCAGTATTTT.

This clone appeared a single time. CDR3 nucleotides: TGTGCCAGCAGCTTCGGACAGGGAAGTCAGCCCCAGCATTTT. It translates to CASSFGQGSQPQHF. This sequence joins TRBV7-2 and TRBJ1-5; 8 bases align to TRBD1. The germline V gene encodes CDR1 SGHTA and CDR2 FQGNSA. This CDR3 comprises 14 residues. V lost 3 bases to trimming and J lost 6 bases; unmatched junction nucleotides: 4.

This chain joins TRBV30 and TRBJ2-3; 11 bases are shared with TRBD2. With V trimmed by 5 bases and J by 6 bases, 13 bases remained unmatched. The CDR3 loop spans 16 amino acids. CDR1 is GTSNPN, CDR2 SVGIG, per germline (reference sequence). Here the CDR3 DNA reads TGTGCCTGGTCCCCCGTCCTAGCGGGGGGTGTGGATACGCAGTATTTT. Translation gives CAWSPVLAGGVDTQYF. Variable domain in full (rest from reference TRBV30 and TRBJ2-3): SQTIHQWPATLVQPVGSPLSLECTVEGTSNPNLYWYRQAAGRGLQLLFYSVGIGQISSEVPQNLSASRPQDRQFILSSKKLLLSDSGFYLCAWSPVLAGGVDTQYFGPGTRLTVL.

The gene calls are TRBV4-3 and TRBJ2-2, with TRBD1 matching over 9 bases. This CDR3 region has 16 residues. V was pared by 1 base and J by 4 bases, with 4 bases of the junction left unmatched. Looked up from germline, CDR1 is LGHNA and CDR2 is YSLEER. The CDR3 coding sequence is TGCGCCAGCAGCCAAGGGCCGGGACAGGGCACCGGGGAGCTGTTTTTT. Residues: CASSQGPGQGTGELFF.

This sequence joins TRBV7-2 and TRBJ2-2; D perhaps matches TRBD2 (6 bases). There are 15 residues in the CDR3. Germline values: CDR1 SGHTA, CDR2 FQGNSA. Trimming pared 4 bases from V and 6 bases from J, leaving 15 bases between. The CDR3 region is CASSYRRGGAGELFF. Written as DNA, the CDR3 is TGTGCCAGCAGCTACCGCCGGGGCGGGGCCGGGGAGCTGTTTTTT.

The rearrangement uses TRBV19 and TRBJ1-5, with D hard to call. The germline V and J ends were trimmed by 0 bases and 2 bases, with 8 bases remaining between them. CDR3 length equals 15 residues. The germline gives CDR1 LNHDA, CDR2 SQIVND (reference sequence). The CDR3 loop is CASSIDVRGNQPQHF. The CDR3 nucleotides are TGTGCCAGTAGTATAGATGTTCGGGGCAATCAGCCCCAGCATTTT.

Only one count was recorded for this clone. The rearrangement joins TRBV28 to TRBJ2-7, with D tentatively TRBD1 (6 bases). From germline, CDR1 is MDHEN and CDR2 SYDVKM. V shed 1 base and J shed 11 bases, with 15 bases lying between them. This CDR3 contains 13 residues. The CDR3 region is CASSLSTGQTEYF. CDR3 in DNA: TGTGCCAGCAGTTTATCCACCGGACAGACCGAGTACTTC.

The chain couples TRBV5-1 to TRBJ2-7, with 10 bases aligning to TRBD2. This CDR3 comprises 17 residues. V lost 1 base to trimming and J lost 4 bases; unmatched junction nucleotides: 11. Germline V gene sequence: CDR1 SGHRS, CDR2 YFSETQ. The CDR3 is CASSLPSGGTTSYEQYF. In DNA form, the CDR3 reads TGCGCCAGCAGCTTGCCTAGCGGGGGAACTACATCGTACGAGCAGTACTTC. The full variable domain, rest sourced from reference TRBV5-1 and TRBJ2-7, is KAGVTQTPRYLIKTRGQQVTLSCSPISGHRSVSWYQQTPGQGLQFLFEYFSETQRNKGNFPGRFSGRQFSNSRSEMNVSTLELGDSALYLCASSLPSGGTTSYEQYFGPGTRLTVT.

The chain recombines TRBV4-1 with TRBJ1-2; 7 positions agree with TRBD1. Germline lookup yields CDR1 MGHRA and CDR2 YSYEKL. This CDR3 region has 16 residues. The junction had 13 bases not matched to a gene; V was cut back by 1 base and J by 8 bases. The DNA for the CDR3 is TGCGCCAGCAGCCAAGGGCAGGGGGTTTCCCCCGGGGGCTACACCTTC. Translation gives CASSQGQGVSPGGYTF.

Here the CDR3 reads CASSFGRERAYEQYF. CDR3 DNA sequence: TGTGCCAGCAGCTTCGGCAGGGAGAGGGCCTACGAGCAGTACTTC. This chain connects TRBV7-9 to TRBJ2-7, with D tentatively TRBD1 or TRBD2 (5 bases each). CDR1 and CDR2 (germline): SEHNR, FQNEAQ (reference sequence). The CDR3 has 15 amino acids. V lost 3 bases to trimming and J lost 2 bases, with 14 bases between them.

In DNA form, the CDR3 reads TGTGCCAGCAGCGTTTTTTCCGGGACTTTCACAGATACGCAGTATTTT. It codes for CASSVFSGTFTDTQYF. The V call is TRBV9, the J call TRBJ2-3; maybe TRBD2 (6 bases). Germline-derived CDR1 and CDR2 are SGDLS and YYNGEE. There are 16 residues in the CDR3. Deletions cut 2 bases from V and 2 bases from J, with 15 bases between.

J is TRBJ1-1 and V is TRBV4-1, with a tentative D call TRBD1 (5 bases). The CDR3 contains 13 residues. CDR1 and CDR2 (germline): MGHRA, YSYEKL. V was trimmed by 3 bases and J by 8 bases, leaving 13 bases between them. CDR3 residues: CASSHGTQAEAFF. CDR3 bases: TGCGCCAGCAGCCACGGGACCCAGGCGGAAGCTTTCTTT.

This rearrangement joins TRBV27 to TRBJ2-5; TRBD1 matches 7 bases. Losses at the gene ends were 4 bases for V and 2 bases for J; bases not matched to a gene: 1. The CDR3 length is 13 residues. CDR1 and CDR2 (germline): MNHEY, SMNVEV (reference sequence). The CDR3 DNA sequence: TGTGCCAGCAGTTGGGGACAGCAAGAGACCCAGTACTTC. Translating it yields CASSWGQQETQYF.

The V gene is TRBV7-6, the J gene TRBJ1-1, with unresolved D. In germline, CDR1 is SGHVS, CDR2 FNYEAQ. The ends were cut back, 1 base at V and 5 bases at J, with 11 bases in the middle. The CDR3 is made up of 14 amino acids. The CDR3 reads CASSLEGLGTEAFF. The CDR3 coding sequence is TGTGCCAGCAGCTTAGAGGGCCTCGGTACTGAAGCTTTCTTT.